This T cell receptor beta chain was identified during a study of T cells after yellow fever vaccination. Study summary: Preparation of fractions with low cell numbers was performed using SMART-Seq v4 Ultra Low Input.

Study-wide results and limits: Contamination by abundant bulk-population clonotypes could be present in FACS-sorted repertoires. The secondary response was weaker but peaked faster, day 5 versus 15.

For TCR, cDNA came from 5'RACE template switching, which added a universal primer site and UMIs. MiXCR was run by TCRdb on the 5' RACE reads, yielding one entry per CDR3 protein. The sample records over 85,000 distinct CDR3 sequences, around 9.8% being singletons. This CDR3 contains 13 residues. Germline assignment: CDR1 SGHRS and CDR2 YFSETQ. V lost 4 bases and J lost 5; bases outside the gene matches: 2. The chain employs TRBV5-1 and TRBJ1-1; 10 bases line up with TRBD1. The receptor was isolated from a man between 18 and 29 years old who received the YFV17D yellow fever vaccine. The specimen comprised CD8+ T cells not binding an NS4B(214-222) dextramer, sorted from PBMCs, sampled roughly 14 days after the first yellow fever vaccination. CDR3 sequence (DNA): TGCGCCAGCAGCCTGGACAGGGGGACTGAAGCTTTCTTT. Translated, it gives CASSLDRGTEAFF.